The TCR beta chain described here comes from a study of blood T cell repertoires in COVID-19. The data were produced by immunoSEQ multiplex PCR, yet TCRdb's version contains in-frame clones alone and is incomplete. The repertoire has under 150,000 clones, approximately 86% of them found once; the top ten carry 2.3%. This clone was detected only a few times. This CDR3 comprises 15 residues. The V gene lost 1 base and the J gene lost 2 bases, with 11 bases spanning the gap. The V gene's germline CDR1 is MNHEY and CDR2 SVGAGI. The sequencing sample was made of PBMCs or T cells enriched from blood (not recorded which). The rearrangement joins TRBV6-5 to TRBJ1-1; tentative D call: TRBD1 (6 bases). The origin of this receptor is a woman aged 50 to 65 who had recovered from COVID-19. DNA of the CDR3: TGTGCCAGCAGTTACTTTGCACAGGGAAACACTGAAGCTTTCTTT. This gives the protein CASSYFAQGNTEAFF.